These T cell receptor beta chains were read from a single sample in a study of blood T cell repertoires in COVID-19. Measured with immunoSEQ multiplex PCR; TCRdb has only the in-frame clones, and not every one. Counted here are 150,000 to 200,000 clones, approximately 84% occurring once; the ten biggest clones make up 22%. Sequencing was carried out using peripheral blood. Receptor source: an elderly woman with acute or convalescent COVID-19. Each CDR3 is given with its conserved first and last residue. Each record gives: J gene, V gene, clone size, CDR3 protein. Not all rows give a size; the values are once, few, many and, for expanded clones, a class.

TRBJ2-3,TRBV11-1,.,CASSSSGEAKDTQYF
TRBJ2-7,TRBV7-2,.,CASSLDQDRDYEQYF
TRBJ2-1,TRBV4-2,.,CASSQEWDLSSYNEQFF
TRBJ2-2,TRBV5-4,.,CASSPPVNTGELFF
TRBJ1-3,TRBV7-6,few,CASSLGGQGGNTIYF
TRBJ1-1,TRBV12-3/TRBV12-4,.,CASIRSGYEAFF
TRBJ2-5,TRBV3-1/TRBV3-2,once,CASSLGLLAGVGETQYF
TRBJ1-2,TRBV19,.,CASTIRRDRSTPDGYTF
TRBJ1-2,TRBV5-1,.,CASSLGANYGYTF
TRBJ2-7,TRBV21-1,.,CASSPKTATYEQYF
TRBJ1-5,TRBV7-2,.,CASSWDRFESQHF
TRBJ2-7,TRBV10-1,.,CASSGPESGSGYEQYF
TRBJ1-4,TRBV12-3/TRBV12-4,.,CASSLVREKLFF
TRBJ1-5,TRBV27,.,CASSATGASNQPQHF
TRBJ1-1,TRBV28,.,CASSRPGTGPETEAFF
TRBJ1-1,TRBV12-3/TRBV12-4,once,CASSLTGSAAFF
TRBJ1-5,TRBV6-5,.,CASSIRISGQPQHF
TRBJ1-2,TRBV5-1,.,CASSFGGQAYGYTF
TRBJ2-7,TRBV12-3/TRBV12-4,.,CASSFQLGGLRYF
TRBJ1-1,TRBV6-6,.,CASSFLAGPDTEAFF
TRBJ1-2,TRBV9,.,CASSPGQDNYGYTF
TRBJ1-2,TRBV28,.,CASSRGQIRSFNYGYTF
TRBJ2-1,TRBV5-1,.,CASSEGLNNEQFF
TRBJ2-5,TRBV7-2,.,CASSLRLAGVMETQYF
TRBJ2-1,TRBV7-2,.,CASSLQPSGNYQNEQFF
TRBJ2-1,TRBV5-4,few,CASSLASNEQFF
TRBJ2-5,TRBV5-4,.,CASSSKSREQETQYF
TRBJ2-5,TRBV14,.,CASGTFSGETQYF
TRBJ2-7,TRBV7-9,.,CASSLSGAGGEEQYF
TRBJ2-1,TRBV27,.,CASSLLVAGEWFF